The 21 T cell receptor beta chains below come from one sample, sequenced in a study of T cell repertoires in cytomegalovirus infection (dated by TCRdb to between 2017 and 2020). Sequencing used an Illumina HiSeq 1500. The public sequencing data were trimmed at Q25 with fastp and processed into clonotypes with MiXCR by TCRdb, which kept only in-frame beta chains. Merged by CDR3 protein, the rows form single entries marked with the most common genes and DNA. The sample table records approximately 300,000 distinct CDR3 sequences; around 25% of these occur just once. The top ten clonotypes cover about an eighth of the sample. This specimen's treatment or condition label, per the study, means: in vitro stimulation with specific CMV peptide epitopes to enrich CMV-specific T cells. The antigens these receptors bind are not known. The sample was cultured PBMCs, taken from culture after CMV antigen stimulation. The origin of the receptors is a human donor in good health (CMV status not recorded). Some clones in this sample may be carry-over from other donors' samples.

The chain joins TRBV29-1 to TRBJ2-3; 7 nucleotides match TRBD1. After removal of 5 bases from V and 1 base from J, the junction contained 9 bases not matched to a gene. This CDR3 has 15 residues. Germline V gives CDR1 SQVTM, CDR2 ANQGSEA. The DNA of the CDR3 is TGCAGCGTTCACAGGGGAAGAGGGGGCACAGATACGCAGTATTTT. This translates into CSVHRGRGGTDTQYF.

This clonotype was observed a handful of times. The V gene is TRBV28, the J gene TRBJ2-1; 9 positions agree with TRBD2. V lost 3 bases to trimming and J lost 10 bases; unmatched junction nucleotides: 13. The CDR3 totals 16 residues. Germline V gene lookup returns CDR1 MDHEN and CDR2 SYDVKM. The CDR3 loop is CASSLSSGRPLREQFF. CDR3 sequence (DNA): TGTGCCAGCAGTTTGAGTAGCGGGAGACCACTCAGGGAGCAGTTCTTC.

The V and J genes are TRBV7-8 and TRBJ2-7; D perhaps matches TRBD2 (7 bases). The CDR3 has 18 amino acids. Germline V CDR1 and CDR2: SGHVS, FQNEAQ. V lost 0 bases to trimming and J lost 2 bases, with 20 bases between them. CDR3 DNA sequence: TGTGCCAGCAGCTTAGCTGTGGGGGGCGGGGGACCTACCTACGAGCAGTACTTC. It codes for CASSLAVGGGGPTYEQYF.

In this sample, this clonotype turned up once. CDR3 DNA: TGTGCCAGCACCTTCCTAGGGACGGGAAATCAGCCCCAGCATTTT. This sequence encodes CASTFLGTGNQPQHF. V and J are TRBV7-2 and TRBJ1-5; D is perhaps TRBD1 (5 bases). CDR3 length: 15 residues. Trimming pared 7 bases from V and 4 bases from J, leaving 17 bases between. Germline V CDR1 and CDR2: SGHTA, FQGNSA.

This clonotype was counted only a few times. The chain employs TRBV5-6 and TRBJ2-2, with a possible D match to TRBD1 (5 bases). The CDR3 length is 17 residues. V lost 2 bases, J lost 1 base, and 15 bases lay in between. CDR1 is SGHDT, CDR2 YYEEEE, per germline. CDR3 sequence reads: CASSFTGTRLNTGELFF. CDR3 DNA: TGTGCCAGCAGCTTCACAGGAACAAGATTGAACACCGGGGAGCTGTTTTTT.

The rearrangement uses TRBV7-2 and TRBJ2-7; weak D call: TRBD1 (6 bases). Germline CDR1 and CDR2: SGHTA and FQGNSA. With 6 bases removed from V and 3 bases from J, the gap between germline ends came to 18 bases. CDR3 length equals 15 residues. CDR3 protein: CASSRTGQEYYEQYF. As DNA, the CDR3 is TGTGCCAGCAGTCGGACGGGACAAGAATACTACGAGCAGTACTTC.

As to this clonotype: One junction end does not reproduce the germline sequence, and a read error may be involved. This chain joins TRBV6-8 and TRBJ2-2; TRBD1 might be the D (6 bases). The CDR3 length is 14 residues. Germline V gene sequence: CDR1 MNHGY, CDR2 SAAAGT. The CDR3 DNA sequence: TGTGCCAGCAGGGGAACAGGGAACATCGGGGAGCTGTTTTTT. Its translation is CASRGTGNIGELFF.

This clonotype has just a few counts. V gene TRBV5-4 combines with J gene TRBJ2-7, with D possibly TRBD2 on 6 matching bases. CDR1 is SGHNT and CDR2 is YYREEE in the germline V gene (reference sequence). The CDR3 totals 11 residues. The V gene lost 5 bases and the J gene lost 7 bases, with 10 bases spanning the gap. The CDR3 reads CASRAEGEQYF. The CDR3 nucleotides read TGTGCCAGCAGGGCGGAGGGGGAGCAGTACTTC.

V and J are TRBV6-8 and TRBJ1-1; TRBD1 matches 9 bases. The CDR3 sequence is 15 residues long. V gave up 6 bases and J gave up 7 bases; unmatched junction bases: 12. CDR1 and CDR2 (germline): MNHGY, SAAAGT. This CDR3 is CASRSVTGGSDEAFF. Written as DNA, the CDR3 is TGTGCCAGCAGGTCAGTCACAGGGGGCAGTGATGAAGCTTTCTTT.

J is TRBJ2-2 and V is TRBV6-1; D ambiguous. Germline lookup yields CDR1 MNHNS and CDR2 SASEGT. The V gene lost 7 bases and the J gene lost 4 bases, with 13 bases spanning the gap. The CDR3 is 14 amino acids. CDR3 bases: TGTGCCAGCACCCTGGGTGGGGTCACCGGGGAGCTGTTTTTT. As protein: CASTLGGVTGELFF.

The CDR3 DNA sequence: TGTGCCAGCAGGAGGGAATCTGAAGCTTTCTTT. This codes for CASRRESEAFF. The V call is TRBV5-6, the J call TRBJ1-1; D unclear. The CDR3 loop spans 11 amino acids. The germline V gene encodes CDR1 SGHDT and CDR2 YYEEEE. V lost 5 bases, J lost 6 bases, and 8 bases lay in between.

This chain uses TRBV19 with TRBJ2-1, with 9 bases fitting TRBD2. J was trimmed by 5 bases and V by 7 bases; bases with no gene match: 6. From germline, CDR1 is LNHDA and CDR2 SQIVND (reference sequence). This CDR3 has 14 amino acids. The DNA for the CDR3 is TGTGCCAGTAAATACGCGGGAGGGGACAATGAGCAGTTCTTC. Translating it yields CASKYAGGDNEQFF.

This clonotype was observed many times. The chain combines TRBV7-2 with TRBJ1-1, with unresolved D. Germline loops: CDR1 SGHTA, CDR2 FQGNSA. V lost 5 bases and J lost 8, with 9 bases in between. The length of the CDR3 is 11 residues. The CDR3 DNA is TGTGCCAGCAGCCCCCAGCGGGAAGCTTTCTTT. Translating gives CASSPQREAFF. Supplemented by reference TRBV7-2 and TRBJ1-1, the full variable domain reads GAGVSQSPSNKVTEKGKDVELRCDPISGHTALYWYRQSLGQGLEFLIYFQGNSAPDKSGLPSDRFSAERTGGSVSTLTIQRTQQEDSAVYLCASSPQREAFFGQGTRLTVV.

The gene calls are TRBV20-1 and TRBJ2-3; no clear D. Germline CDR1 is DFQATT and CDR2 is SNEGSKA (reference sequence). The V gene lost 0 bases and the J gene lost 2 bases, with 9 bases spanning the gap. This CDR3 is 14 amino acids long. CDR3 sequence reads: CSARDIGNTDTQYF. CDR3 bases: TGCAGTGCTAGAGATATCGGTAACACAGATACGCAGTATTTT.

This clonotype was recorded many times. This chain uses TRBV7-8 with TRBJ1-2; D is ambiguous. The germline CDR1 and CDR2 sequences are SGHVS and FQNEAQ. With 5 bases removed from V and 8 bases from J, the gap between germline ends came to 18 bases. This CDR3 region has 14 residues. The CDR3 DNA sequence: TGTGCCAGCAGCAGGGCAATTCGGGCGACGGGCTACACCTTC. Its translation is CASSRAIRATGYTF.

This clonotype showed up just a few times. The chain couples TRBV9 to TRBJ2-1; 12 bases line up with TRBD1. Germline assignment: CDR1 SGDLS and CDR2 YYNGEE. V shed 4 bases, J shed 6 bases, and the junction held 8 bases outside the gene matches. The CDR3 runs 16 residues. The CDR3 DNA reads TGTGCCAGCAGCTTCACCGGGACAGGGGGCCTCAATGAGCAGTTCTTC. The encoded protein is CASSFTGTGGLNEQFF.

The rearrangement uses TRBV11-2 and TRBJ2-1; 10 positions match TRBD2. Germline V gene data show CDR1 as SGHAT and CDR2 as FQNNGV. Unmatched junction bases numbered 9, after V lost 4 bases and J lost 9 bases. The CDR3 is 15 amino acids. The CDR3 DNA is TGTGCCAGCAGCTCCCTAGCGGGAGCGACTGGTGAGCAGTTCTTC. It codes for CASSSLAGATGEQFF.

The sample holds a few counts of this clonotype. The V gene is TRBV15, the J gene TRBJ1-2, with TRBD1 identical over 8 bases. The V gene's germline CDR1 is LNHNV and CDR2 YYDKDF (reference sequence). The CDR3 has 16 amino acids. The trim removed 5 bases at V and 2 bases at J, leaving 10 bases unmatched. This chain's CDR3 is CATSRGRGQANYGYTF. The CDR3 DNA reads TGTGCCACCAGCCGGGGCCGGGGACAGGCGAACTATGGCTACACCTTC.

There are many counts of this clonotype. CDR3 amino acids: CASSQQGADTGELFF. The CDR3 DNA follows: TGTGCCAGCAGCCAACAGGGGGCGGATACCGGGGAGCTGTTTTTT. J is TRBJ2-2 and V is TRBV7-6; TRBD1 matches at 9 bases. Germline V lookup: CDR1 SGHVS, CDR2 FNYEAQ. The CDR3 runs to 15 residues. V shed 5 bases, J shed 5 bases, and the junction held 6 bases outside the gene matches.

The V gene is TRBV29-1, the J gene TRBJ2-5; possibly TRBD1 or TRBD2 for D (5 bases each). There are 12 residues in the CDR3. CDR1 is SQVTM and CDR2 is ANQGSEA in the germline V gene. Trimming shortened V by 2 bases and J by 4 bases, and 8 bases separated the two germline ends. Here the CDR3 DNA reads TGCAGCGTTGAATTAGGGACAGAGACCCAGTACTTC. Translated: CSVELGTETQYF.

This clonotype has more than one count but fewer than ten. The J gene is TRBJ2-5, the V gene TRBV7-2; 7 bases align to TRBD1. Trimming took 6 bases from V and 5 from J; bases not matched to a gene: 12. The CDR3 contains 15 residues. CDR1 and CDR2 (germline): SGHTA, FQGNSA. This chain's CDR3 is CASSPVVTGPETQYF. In DNA, the CDR3 is TGTGCCAGCAGTCCTGTCGTGACAGGGCCCGAGACCCAGTACTTC.